The entry below gives a single T cell receptor (beta chain) sequence along with its context. Vbeta (60) and Jbeta (13) primers were used in the PCR. Here immunoSEQ multiplex PCR was the method, and the copy in TCRdb shows in-frame clones only, minus some. In the table there are 97,000 or so clones, approximately 80% of which are singletons. This specimen belongs to a study of cytomegalovirus exposure and HLA in healthy donors. Trimming pared 3 bases from V and 3 bases from J, leaving 20 bases between. From germline, CDR1 is SGHVS and CDR2 FQNEAQ. The CDR3 is made up of 17 amino acids. V usage is TRBV7-8 and J usage is TRBJ1-1; D may be TRBD1 (5 bases). The sample taken for sequencing was PBMCs. This receptor was taken from a male donor in good health and CMV-seropositive. The DNA for the CDR3 is TGTGCCAGCAGCTTCGGGACTCTCTTGGATTCGGACACTGAAGCTTTCTTT. Its protein is CASSFGTLLDSDTEAFF. Supplemented by reference TRBV7-8 and TRBJ1-1, the full variable domain reads GAGVSQSPRYKVAKRGQDVALRCDPISGHVSLFWYQQALGQGPEFLTYFQNEAQLDKSGLPSDRFFAERPEGSVSTLKIQRTQQEDSAVYLCASSFGTLLDSDTEAFFGQGTRLTVV.